These 32 T cell receptor beta chains came from one sample sequenced in a study of blood T cell repertoires in COVID-19. TCRdb keeps only in-frame clones here, not all; method: immunoSEQ multiplex PCR. The sample carries approximately 350,000 clones, 85% to 90% recorded once. The sample comprised peripheral blood. These receptors were taken from a woman aged 50 to 65 with COVID-19, enrolled during active disease.

The V gene is TRBV6-5, the J gene TRBJ1-1; D unclear. The CDR3 contains 13 residues. Per germline, CDR1 MNHEY and CDR2 SVGAGI. V lost 11 bases to trimming and J lost 0 bases, with 13 bases between them. In nucleotides, the CDR3 is TGTGCCGCGGTACTTCCCATGAACACTGAAGCTTTCTTT. It is translated as CAAVLPMNTEAFF.

CDR3 in DNA: TGTGCCAGCAGCCAAGAGACAGCGAGCAATCAGCCCCAGCATTTT. It translates to CASSQETASNQPQHF. The chain combines TRBV4-2 with TRBJ1-5; weak D call: TRBD1 (5 bases). The CDR3 is made up of 15 amino acids. CDR1 and CDR2 (germline): LGHNA, YNFKEQ. V was pared by 0 bases and J by 1 base, with 7 bases between.

V and J are TRBV2 and TRBJ1-2, with 7 bases that match TRBD1. Germline CDR1 reads SNHLY; CDR2 reads FYNNEI. The V gene end was trimmed by 5 bases and the J gene end by 7 bases; junction bases not matched to a gene: 10. This CDR3 is 14 amino acids long. The CDR3 bases are TGTGCCAGCAGTAGGACAGGCGGGCTGGGTGGCTACACCTTC. Translated, it gives CASSRTGGLGGYTF.

This clone was picked up one time. The V and J genes are TRBV3-1 (or the pseudogene TRBV3-2) and TRBJ2-3, with 7 bases lining up with TRBD2. This CDR3 contains 16 residues. Germline CDR1 is LGHDT and CDR2 is YNNKEL (reference sequence). V lost 1 base and J lost 3; bases outside the gene matches: 7. CDR3 DNA sequence: TGTGCCAGCAGCCAAGTGAACGGGAGGCAAACAGATACGCAGTATTTT. Encoded protein: CASSQVNGRQTDTQYF.

The chain carries TRBV11-3 and TRBJ2-1; perhaps TRBD2 as D (6 bases). From germline, CDR1 is SGHNT and CDR2 YENEEA. The germline V and J ends were trimmed by 2 bases and 10 bases, with 9 bases remaining between them. The CDR3 length is 12 residues. The CDR3, as DNA: TGTGCCAGCAGCTTATTAGGACTAGAGCAGTTCTTC. Translation gives CASSLLGLEQFF.

The rearrangement links TRBV4-1 to TRBJ2-7, with a weak D call TRBD1 (6 bases). Germline V gene data show CDR1 as MGHRA and CDR2 as YSYEKL. CDR3 size: 16 residues. V was clipped by 4 bases and J by 0 bases, with 16 bases between them. The CDR3 sequence is CASSPPGTRSSYEQYF. CDR3 in DNA: TGCGCCAGCAGCCCCCCGGGGACAAGGAGCTCCTACGAGCAGTACTTC.

The chain has TRBV14 and TRBJ2-5; TRBD2 might be the D (6 bases). This CDR3 has 14 residues. Germline V lookup: CDR1 SGHDN, CDR2 FVKESK. V lost 4 bases, J lost 5 bases, and 14 bases lay in between. Here the CDR3 reads CASSPPAGGETQYF. CDR3 DNA sequence: TGTGCCAGCAGCCCCCCAGCAGGAGGGGAGACCCAGTACTTC.

This chain links TRBV27 with TRBJ2-7; TRBD2 matches at 15 bases. The CDR3 totals 17 residues. Trimming cost V 5 bases and J 0 bases; bases outside gene matches: 5. Germline V gene data show CDR1 as MNHEY and CDR2 as SMNVEV (reference sequence). Here the CDR3 reads CASSKGLAGGHSYEQYF. Written as DNA, the CDR3 is TGTGCCAGCAGTAAGGGACTAGCGGGAGGCCACTCCTACGAGCAGTACTTC.

V and J are TRBV5-1 and TRBJ2-2; possibly TRBD2 for D (6 bases). The V gene lost 4 bases and the J gene lost 6 bases, with 19 bases spanning the gap. The CDR3 consists of 16 residues. Germline V gives CDR1 SGHRS, CDR2 YFSETQ. CDR3 in amino acids: CASSIGLTNGAGELFF. The CDR3 nucleotides read TGCGCCAGCAGCATCGGACTAACCAACGGGGCCGGGGAGCTGTTTTTT.

This chain connects TRBV11-1 to TRBJ1-2, with 10 bases that match TRBD1. The V gene's germline CDR1 is SGHAT and CDR2 FQDESV (reference sequence). Germline trimming cut 3 bases from V and 5 bases from J; bases unmatched to any gene: 3. The CDR3 is 14 amino acids. CDR3 sequence: CASSFGQGVYGYTF. The CDR3 region has the DNA TGTGCCAGCAGCTTTGGACAGGGGGTTTATGGCTACACCTTC.

The chain carries TRBV5-6 and TRBJ2-1; 14 bases fit TRBD2. Per germline, CDR1 SGHDT and CDR2 YYEEEE. The length of the CDR3 is 19 residues. With 0 bases clipped from V and 7 bases from J, the junction kept 12 bases outside the gene matches. The CDR3 DNA reads TGTGCCAGCAGCTTGGACAGCCCGGGACTAGCGGGAGTAGGAAATGAGCAGTTCTTC. Translating it yields CASSLDSPGLAGVGNEQFF.

The chain has TRBV13 and TRBJ2-3; 7 bases align to TRBD1. The V and J ends lost 1 base and 4 bases, in that order; junction bases with no gene match: 2. The germline V gene has CDR1 PRHDT and CDR2 FYEKMQ (reference sequence). CDR3 length: 14 residues. CDR3 sequence reads: CASSLDRGSDTQYF. The CDR3 DNA sequence: TGTGCCAGCAGCTTAGACAGGGGATCAGATACGCAGTATTTT.

V usage is TRBV28 and J usage is TRBJ1-1; D gene uncertain. This CDR3 is 14 amino acids long. The germline V and J ends were trimmed by 3 bases and 4 bases, with 12 bases remaining between them. CDR1 is MDHEN and CDR2 is SYDVKM in the germline V gene. CDR3 in amino acids: CASSLGSLSTEAFF. DNA of the CDR3: TGTGCCAGCAGTTTGGGGAGTTTGAGCACTGAAGCTTTCTTT.

This clone appeared a few times. V is TRBV25-1 and J is TRBJ2-2; 7 bases are shared with TRBD1. The CDR3 runs to 15 residues. The V gene's germline CDR1 is MGHDK and CDR2 SYGVNS. The junction had 5 bases not matched to a gene; V was cut back by 4 bases and J by 3 bases. This chain's CDR3 is CASSGQTGHTGELFF. In DNA form, the CDR3 reads TGTGCCAGCAGTGGCCAGACAGGGCACACCGGGGAGCTGTTTTTT. Together with reference TRBV25-1 and TRBJ2-2, the CDR3 gives the full variable domain: EADIYQTPRYLVIGTGKKITLECSQTMGHDKMYWYQQDPGMELHLIHYSYGVNSTEKGDLSSESTVSRIRTEHFPLTLESARPSHTSQYLCASSGQTGHTGELFFGEGSRLTVL.

Concerning this clone: The sample holds other DNA sequences that translate to the same CDR3. The gene calls are TRBV18 and TRBJ1-2; no definite D call. Germline values: CDR1 KGHSH, CDR2 LQKENI. The V end lost 3 bases, the J end lost 4 bases, and 9 bases lay between the germline ends. The CDR3 loop spans 13 amino acids. The CDR3 DNA reads as TGTGCCAGCTCACCGGAACAGATCTATGGCTACACCTTC. It translates to CASSPEQIYGYTF.

The chain is built from TRBV19 and TRBJ2-7; 7 bases map to TRBD1. Germline V gives CDR1 LNHDA, CDR2 SQIVND (reference sequence). There are 14 residues in the CDR3. The J segment lost 3 bases and the V segment lost 5 bases, leaving 7 bases of the junction unmatched. CDR3 DNA: TGTGCCAGTAGTCCCGGGACAGCCAACTACGAGCAGTACTTC. Its translation: CASSPGTANYEQYF.

The CDR3 region has the DNA TGTGCCACCAGCAGAGCGATACTAGCGGGAGAAGAGACCCAGTACTTC. Protein: CATSRAILAGEETQYF. The rearrangement joins TRBV15 to TRBJ2-5; TRBD2 aligns across 11 bases. Germline trimming cut 1 base from V and 3 bases from J; bases unmatched to any gene: 4. The CDR3 has 16 amino acids. The germline V gene encodes CDR1 LNHNV and CDR2 YYDKDF (reference sequence).

This chain joins TRBV11-3 and TRBJ2-1; TRBD2 matches at 9 bases. The CDR3 runs to 19 residues. With 1 base clipped from V and 7 bases from J, the junction kept 17 bases outside the gene matches. Germline V gene lookup returns CDR1 SGHNT and CDR2 YENEEA. Here the CDR3 DNA reads TGTGCCAGCAGCTTAGTAGGATATGGGGGCGGGAGGGCCTCGAATGAGCAGTTCTTC. This encodes CASSLVGYGGGRASNEQFF.

The chain's CDR3 is CASKPTSGIYNEQFF. The DNA for the CDR3 is TGTGCCAGCAAACCCACTAGCGGGATTTATAATGAGCAGTTCTTC. V gene TRBV7-9 combines with J gene TRBJ2-1; TRBD2 matches at 10 bases. The CDR3 is 15 amino acids. CDR1 and CDR2 from the germline V gene are SEHNR and FQNEAQ (reference sequence). J lost 7 bases, V lost 7 bases, and 10 bases had no gene match.

The chain couples TRBV7-3 to TRBJ2-3, with 7 bases that match TRBD1. The germline V gene encodes CDR1 SGHTA and CDR2 FQGTGA. Losses at the gene ends were 5 bases for V and 1 base for J; bases not matched to a gene: 3. This CDR3 region has 14 residues. The CDR3 protein is CASSLDRGTDTQYF. In nucleotides, the CDR3 is TGTGCCAGCAGCCTCGACAGGGGCACAGATACGCAGTATTTT.

This clone was detected once. The CDR3 reads CATSSSGSGVETQYF. CDR3 sequence (DNA): TGTGCCACCAGTTCTAGCGGGAGCGGTGTAGAGACCCAGTACTTC. This chain links TRBV15 with TRBJ2-5; 10 bases are shared with TRBD2. Germline V gene data show CDR1 as LNHNV and CDR2 as YYDKDF (reference sequence). There are 15 residues in the CDR3. Losses at the gene ends were 6 bases for V and 4 bases for J; bases not matched to a gene: 8.

The chain employs TRBV27 and TRBJ2-1; D ambiguous. This CDR3 comprises 15 residues. V was shortened by 2 bases and J by 6 bases, with 14 bases between the two germline ends. Germline values: CDR1 MNHEY, CDR2 SMNVEV (reference sequence). CDR3 sequence (DNA): TGTGCCAGCAGTTTAAGTGGTAGCTGGATCAATGAGCAGTTCTTC. This codes for CASSLSGSWINEQFF.

The gene calls are TRBV7-2 and TRBJ2-1; 8 bases are shared with TRBD2. V lost 3 bases to trimming and J lost 4 bases; unmatched junction nucleotides: 5. CDR1 is SGHTA, CDR2 FQGNSA, per germline. This CDR3 has 15 residues. The CDR3 protein is CASSFSSGGYNEQFF. The CDR3 DNA follows: TGTGCCAGCAGCTTTTCCAGCGGGGGATACAATGAGCAGTTCTTC.

The chain has TRBV6-5 and TRBJ1-1; D is possibly TRBD1 (6 bases). This CDR3 contains 14 residues. With 4 bases removed from V and 4 bases from J, the gap between germline ends came to 13 bases. Germline assignment: CDR1 MNHEY and CDR2 SVGAGI. CDR3 bases: TGTGCCAGCAGTTTAGTAGGGGGGGTCACTGAAGCTTTCTTT. Protein: CASSLVGGVTEAFF.

The chain is built from TRBV15 and TRBJ2-5; 13 positions match TRBD2. V lost 4 bases and J lost 6; bases outside the gene matches: 8. Germline CDR1 and CDR2: LNHNV and YYDKDF (reference sequence). The CDR3 extends over 16 amino acids. The CDR3 coding sequence is TGTGCCACCAGCAACGACCGGACTAGCGGGAGCCAGACCCAGTACTTC. Translated, it gives CATSNDRTSGSQTQYF.

The V gene is TRBV16, the J gene TRBJ1-2; D is possibly TRBD1 (5 bases). Germline loops: CDR1 KGHSY, CDR2 FQNENV. Trimming stripped 0 bases from V and 5 bases from J, with 7 bases between. CDR3 length: 13 amino acids. The CDR3 spells CASSQSGLYGYTF. The CDR3 DNA sequence: TGTGCCAGCAGCCAATCGGGGCTATATGGCTACACCTTC.

A single count supports this clone. The V gene is TRBV30, the J gene TRBJ2-7; 7 nucleotides align to TRBD2. Looked up from germline, CDR1 is GTSNPN and CDR2 is SVGIG (reference sequence). After removal of 5 bases from V and 3 bases from J, the junction contained 13 bases not matched to a gene. The CDR3 has 15 amino acids. The CDR3 DNA reads TGTGCCTGGGGTGGGCTAGCGGCAACTCTCTACGAGCAGTACTTC. This codes for CAWGGLAATLYEQYF. Filled out from reference TRBV30 and TRBJ2-7, the complete variable domain reads SQTIHQWPATLVQPVGSPLSLECTVEGTSNPNLYWYRQAAGRGLQLLFYSVGIGQISSEVPQNLSASRPQDRQFILSSKKLLLSDSGFYLCAWGGLAATLYEQYFGPGTRLTVT.

This clone appeared once. The genes are TRBV19 and TRBJ2-5; D may be TRBD2 (7 bases). The CDR3 extends over 15 amino acids. Trimming left V 1 base short and J 6 bases short, with 15 bases between. Germline-derived CDR1 and CDR2 are LNHDA and SQIVND (reference sequence). The CDR3 spells CASSIGEGDRKTQYF. The CDR3 DNA reads TGTGCCAGTAGTATAGGGGAGGGGGACCGAAAGACCCAGTACTTC.

The chain uses TRBV5-1 and TRBJ2-1, with 11 positions matching TRBD2. CDR1 is SGHRS, CDR2 YFSETQ, per germline. V shed 2 bases and J 9 bases; nucleotides not matched to a gene: 10. This CDR3 is 16 amino acids long. CDR3 nucleotides: TGCGCCAGCAGCTTTACTAGCGGGAGTTGGGCTGGTGAGCAGTTCTTC. Translated: CASSFTSGSWAGEQFF.

The J gene is TRBJ2-2, the V gene TRBV2; TRBD1 matches at 9 bases. V was pared by 4 bases and J by 6 bases, with 6 bases of the junction left unmatched. This CDR3 is 15 amino acids long. Germline values: CDR1 SNHLY, CDR2 FYNNEI. The DNA of the CDR3 is TGTGCCAGCAGTGCCCTGGGACAGGGATCCGGGGAGCTGTTTTTT. Residues: CASSALGQGSGELFF.

The genes are TRBV13 and TRBJ1-1, with D tentatively TRBD1 (5 bases). CDR1 is PRHDT and CDR2 is FYEKMQ in the germline V gene (reference sequence). This CDR3 has 15 residues. The V end was cut by 5 bases, the J end by 4 bases, with 17 bases between. CDR3 coding DNA: TGTGCCAGCAGCGGAGGTAACCAGGGAGGCACTGAAGCTTTCTTT. Amino acid sequence: CASSGGNQGGTEAFF.

J is TRBJ1-2 and V is TRBV29-1, with a weak D call TRBD1 (5 bases). CDR3 length: 13 residues. Trimming stripped 8 bases from V and 0 bases from J, with 13 bases between. Per the germline V gene, CDR1 is SQVTM and CDR2 is ANQGSEA. CDR3 sequence reads: CSTSRGANYGYTF. The CDR3 nucleotides are TGCAGCACTAGCCGGGGGGCTAACTATGGCTACACCTTC.